Presented here are 20 T cell receptor beta chains from one specimen sequenced in a study of human T cells and chemical hapten exposure. TCRdb re-derived calls from the RACE reads in MiXCR, one entry per CDR3 protein. There are 80,000 to 100,000 distinct CDR3 sequences in the sample; about 8.9% occur only once, and approximately 3.8% lies in the top ten. The time point here: pre-sensitization, week 0. The treatment here: therapeutic diphenylcyclopropenone sensitization with weekly scalp DPC. The starting material was whole blood, obtained in connection with sensitization to the hapten diphenylcyclopropenone (DPC). The origin of the receptors is a woman aged 40-49 years with alopecia areata. Some clones in this sample may be carry-over from other donors' samples.

The gene calls are TRBV6-2 or TRBV6-3 and TRBJ1-2; no clear D gene. V was shortened by 4 bases and J by 9 bases, with 9 bases between the two germline ends. This CDR3 has 11 residues. Germline lookup yields CDR1 MNHEY and CDR2 SVGEGT. The CDR3 here is CASSSWRCYTF. As DNA, the CDR3 is TGTGCCAGCAGTTCATGGCGGTGCTACACCTTC.

This clonotype has at least ten counts. The genes are TRBV7-6 and TRBJ2-5; D gene unclear. This CDR3 spans 13 amino acids. Trimming pared 1 base from V and 5 bases from J, leaving 8 bases between. CDR1 and CDR2 from the germline V gene are SGHVS and FNYEAQ. The CDR3, as DNA: TGTGCCAGCAGCTTAGGGTCCGTGGAGACCCAGTACTTC. It codes for CASSLGSVETQYF.

The rearrangement uses TRBV5-4 and TRBJ1-2; a weak D match, TRBD1 (6 bases). CDR3 size: 15 residues. With 0 bases removed from V and 3 bases from J, the gap between germline ends came to 12 bases. Germline V lookup: CDR1 SGHNT, CDR2 YYREEE (reference sequence). The CDR3: CASSLARGLDYGYTF. The CDR3 nucleotides read TGTGCCAGCAGCTTGGCCCGGGGGCTCGACTATGGCTACACCTTC.

The J gene is TRBJ2-1, the V gene TRBV12-3 or TRBV12-4; the match to TRBD2 covers 9 bases. V dropped 3 bases and J dropped 8; count of bases not matched to a gene: 5. CDR3 size: 14 residues. The CDR3: CASSLRTSVDEQFF. DNA of the CDR3: TGTGCCAGCAGTTTGAGGACTAGCGTTGATGAGCAGTTCTTC.

This clonotype was seen ten or more times. This chain joins TRBV6-2 or TRBV6-3 and TRBJ1-1, with D tentatively TRBD1 (5 bases). Germline assignment: CDR1 MNHEY and CDR2 SVGEGT. Trimming took off 5 bases at V and 6 bases at J, with 7 bases between the two ends. The CDR3 spans 11 residues. As DNA, the CDR3 is TGTGCCAGCAGTGCGACAGCTGAAGCTTTCTTT. Its protein product is CASSATAEAFF.

This clonotype was recorded at least ten times. The rearrangement links TRBV9 to TRBJ2-3; D remains ambiguous. From germline, CDR1 is SGDLS and CDR2 YYNGEE. Trimming cost V 4 bases and J 4 bases, with 19 bases left between them. The CDR3 totals 16 residues. The CDR3 region has the DNA TGTGCCAGCAGCACAAACCCTGGAGCCCCTGCAGATACGCAGTATTTT. This sequence encodes CASSTNPGAPADTQYF.

This clonotype has just a few counts. The rearrangement links TRBV18 to TRBJ2-3, with 12 nucleotides matching TRBD2. This CDR3 comprises 17 residues. V was pared by 3 bases and J by 6 bases, with 10 bases of the junction left unmatched. CDR1 KGHSH and CDR2 LQKENI come from the germline V gene. DNA for the CDR3: TGTGCCAGCTCACCCGGACTAGCGGGGACACGGGCCGATACGCAGTATTTT. It specifies CASSPGLAGTRADTQYF. The whole variable domain, remainder taken from reference TRBV18 and TRBJ2-3, is NAGVMQNPRHLVRRRGQEARLRCSPMKGHSHVYWYRQLPEEGLKFMVYLQKENIIDESGMPKERFSAEFPKEGPSILRIQQVVRGDSAAYFCASSPGLAGTRADTQYFGPGTRLTVL.

This clonotype appeared many times. This chain joins TRBV4-1 and TRBJ1-1; D gene unclear. The CDR3 covers 15 residues. Germline V lookup: CDR1 MGHRA, CDR2 YSYEKL. V was cut by 0 bases and J by 2 bases, with 10 bases left in between. Here the CDR3 reads CASSQDAQPNTEAFF. The CDR3 region has the DNA TGCGCCAGCAGCCAAGATGCACAGCCCAACACTGAAGCTTTCTTT.

V gene TRBV3-1 combines with J gene TRBJ2-3; 11 nucleotides agree with TRBD2. The CDR3 has 15 amino acids. J gave up 7 bases and V 1 base, and 4 bases lay outside the gene matches. The germline V gene encodes CDR1 LGHDT and CDR2 YNNKEL (reference sequence). The CDR3 protein is CASSQGLAGGYTQYF. As DNA, the CDR3 is TGTGCCAGCAGCCAAGGGCTAGCGGGGGGCTATACGCAGTATTTT.

In this sample, this clonotype turned up many times. The genes are TRBV7-2 and TRBJ2-3; D uncertain. The ends were cut back, 8 bases at V and 3 bases at J, with 6 bases in the middle. The CDR3 is 11 amino acids. Germline V lookup: CDR1 SGHTA, CDR2 FQGNSA. As DNA, the CDR3 is TGTGCCAGCGGATCAACAGATACGCAGTATTTT. Protein sequence: CASGSTDTQYF.

This clonotype was counted many times. In DNA form, the CDR3 reads TGCGCCAGCAGCCAAACGGCCCGAGGGGATACGCAGTATTTT. Translated: CASSQTARGDTQYF. J is TRBJ2-3 and V is TRBV4-1; possible D gene TRBD2, 5 bases. CDR3 length equals 14 residues. The germline V and J ends were trimmed by 2 bases and 6 bases, with 12 bases remaining between them. Per the germline V gene, CDR1 is MGHRA and CDR2 is YSYEKL.

This clonotype appeared many times. This sequence joins TRBV7-2 and TRBJ2-5; 8 bases map to TRBD1. The V gene end was trimmed by 2 bases and the J gene end by 4 bases; junction bases not matched to a gene: 6. This CDR3 has 15 residues. Looked up from germline, CDR1 is SGHTA and CDR2 is FQGNSA. Here the CDR3 reads CASSLKAGGGETQYF. DNA for the CDR3: TGTGCCAGCAGCTTAAAAGCAGGGGGCGGAGAGACCCAGTACTTC.

This clonotype was counted ten times or more. The chain links TRBV5-1 to TRBJ2-7; 9 bases are shared with TRBD1. This CDR3 region has 16 residues. Per the germline V gene, CDR1 is SGHRS and CDR2 is YFSETQ. The junction had 12 bases not matched to a gene; V was cut back by 1 base and J by 7 bases. The CDR3 sequence is CASSLRVAQGAGEQYF. The CDR3 DNA reads TGCGCCAGCAGCTTGAGAGTGGCACAGGGGGCTGGGGAGCAGTACTTC.

This clonotype has ten or more counts. The V gene is TRBV6-6, the J gene TRBJ1-2; D perhaps matches TRBD1 (5 bases). The CDR3 sequence is 15 residues long. CDR1 is MNHNY, CDR2 SVGAGI, per germline (reference sequence). The V gene lost 1 base and the J gene lost 4 bases, with 13 bases spanning the gap. The CDR3 sequence is CASSYWRGKIYGYTF. The CDR3 region has the DNA TGTGCCAGCAGTTACTGGAGGGGTAAAATCTATGGCTACACCTTC.

V is TRBV24-1 and J is TRBJ2-2; D call uncertain. The CDR3 covers 15 residues. V gave up 7 bases and J gave up 3 bases, with 14 bases separating them. Germline V CDR1 and CDR2: KGHDR, SFDVKD. The CDR3 sequence: CATRASHRDTGELFF. The CDR3, as DNA: TGTGCCACCAGAGCCTCTCACAGAGACACCGGGGAGCTGTTTTTT.

This clonotype was detected ten times or more. The chain employs TRBV27 and TRBJ1-2; the D gene is possibly TRBD1 (6 bases). The germline CDR1 and CDR2 sequences are MNHEY and SMNVEV (reference sequence). Trimming pared 10 bases from V and 0 bases from J, leaving 15 bases between. This CDR3 contains 14 residues. The CDR3 protein is CAIITQGPNYGYTF. CDR3 bases: TGTGCCATTATCACACAGGGACCTAACTATGGCTACACCTTC.

The V call is TRBV4-3, the J call TRBJ2-7; D is perhaps TRBD1 (6 bases). Germline-derived CDR1 and CDR2 are LGHNA and YSLEER. Trimming left V 1 base short and J 3 bases short, with 10 bases between. This CDR3 region has 14 residues. The CDR3 loop is CASSQGTGLYEQYF. The CDR3 coding sequence is TGCGCCAGCAGCCAAGGAACAGGGCTCTACGAGCAGTACTTC.

This clonotype was observed a few times. The chain combines TRBV7-8 with TRBJ1-2, with a tentative D call TRBD1 (5 bases). CDR1 and CDR2 from the germline V gene are SGHVS and FQNEAQ. CDR3 length: 16 amino acids. Trimming shortened V by 4 bases and J by 5 bases, and 20 bases separated the two germline ends. The CDR3 coding sequence is TGTGCCAGCAGCTCTGGGGCGTCCGGGGCCTATTATGGCTACACCTTC. It specifies CASSSGASGAYYGYTF.

V is TRBV20-1 and J is TRBJ2-1; 7 nucleotides align to TRBD1. The CDR3 spans 16 residues. CDR1 DFQATT and CDR2 SNEGSKA come from the germline V gene (reference sequence). Trimming took 1 base from V and 3 from J; bases not matched to a gene: 9. The DNA of the CDR3 is TGCAGTGCTAGAGGGGTCAACAGGGGAGACTACAATGAGCAGTTCTTC. Translated, it gives CSARGVNRGDYNEQFF.

This clonotype was recorded once. This clone may be a read error of a much larger clone one base away. The rearrangement links TRBV11-1 to TRBJ2-1, with D possibly being TRBD1 (5 bases). The CDR3 sequence is 12 residues long. Germline V CDR1 and CDR2: SGHAT, FQDESV (reference sequence). The DNA of the CDR3 is TGTACCAGCAGCAAAGGGGTTGGTGAGCAGTTCTTC. Amino acids: CTSSKGVGEQFF.